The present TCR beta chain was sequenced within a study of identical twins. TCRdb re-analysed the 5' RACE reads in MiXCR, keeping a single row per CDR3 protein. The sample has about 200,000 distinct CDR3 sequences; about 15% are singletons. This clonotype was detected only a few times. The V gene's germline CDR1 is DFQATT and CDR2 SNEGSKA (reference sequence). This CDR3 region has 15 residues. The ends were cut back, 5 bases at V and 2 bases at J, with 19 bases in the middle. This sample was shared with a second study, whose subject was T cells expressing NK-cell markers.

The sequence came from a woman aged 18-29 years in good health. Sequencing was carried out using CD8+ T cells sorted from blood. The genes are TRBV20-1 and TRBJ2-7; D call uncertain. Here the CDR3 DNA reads TGCAGTGCTCCCCACCCGGTCCGATGGCCCTACGAGCAGTACTTC. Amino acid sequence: CSAPHPVRWPYEQYF.